This is a list of T cell receptor beta chains from one sample in a study of CD8+CD57+ T cells in acquired aplastic anemia. TCRdb called the reads again in MiXCR, with one record for every CDR3 protein. The sample shows about 110,000 distinct CDR3 sequences, roughly 51% of them seen only once. The sequencing sample was made of sorted CD4+, CD8+, or CD8+CD57+ T cells (not recorded which) from PBMCs. All receptors derive from a human donor in good health, serving as a control. CDR3s include the opening cysteine and the closing phenylalanine or tryptophan. D genes are given only for firm matches. Size is stated for part of the rows, as once, few or many counts, or as a class when the clone is expanded.

D,size,V,J,DNA,CDR3
.,.,TRBV29-1,TRBJ1-1,TGCAACGTTGACCAGACGGTACTGAACACTGAAGCTTTCTTT,CNVDQTVLNTEAFF
.,few,TRBV20-1,TRBJ1-1,TGCAGTGCTAGAAAGGCCGATACTGAAGCTTTCTTT,CSARKADTEAFF
.,.,TRBV15,TRBJ1-3,TGTGCCACCAGCAGAGACAGATTTGAATCTGGAAACACCATATATTTT,CATSRDRFESGNTIYF
TRBD1,.,TRBV28,TRBJ1-5,TGTGCCAGCAGACTTGTCTACAGGGGTAGCAATCAGCCCCAGCATTTT,CASRLVYRGSNQPQHF
TRBD1,many,TRBV20-1,TRBJ1-2,TGCAGTGCTAGAGTTTTACAGACAGGGCGCGTCTATATTGGCTACACCTTC,CSARVLQTGRVYIGYTF
.,.,TRBV5-1,TRBJ2-3,TGCGCCAGCAGCTTGGAGGCAGGGGGAGGGGATACGCAGTATTTT,CASSLEAGGGDTQYF
.,.,TRBV7-2,TRBJ1-4,TGTGCCAGCAGCTTAGTCTATAGGGAAAAACTGTTTTTT,CASSLVYREKLFF
.,many,TRBV4-2,TRBJ2-1,TGTGCCAGCAGCCAAGATCCTCGGCAGCCTCTGGGCGATGAGCAGTTCTTC,CASSQDPRQPLGDEQFF
.,.,TRBV24-1,TRBJ1-5,TGTGCCACCTGCGGGAAGGGAAGGAGCAATCAGCCCCAGCATTTT,CATCGKGRSNQPQHF
TRBD2,.,TRBV25-1,TRBJ2-5,TGTGCCAGCAGTCCAGGGAATTCGGACAGGGGTCGAGTAGCGGGAGGGAAGGAGACCCAGTACTTC,CASSPGNSDRGRVAGGKETQYF
TRBD2,.,TRBV10-3,TRBJ2-5,TGTGCCATCAGTGGGGGAGGGGAGACCCAGTACTTC,CAISGGGETQYF
.,.,TRBV11-2,TRBJ1-3,TGTGCCAGCCGCTTAGATCTTAGGTTCTCTGGAAACACCATATATTTT,CASRLDLRFSGNTIYF
.,.,TRBV29-1,TRBJ2-1,TGCAGCGTTGCGGGACGGGGGACCAACAATGAGCAGTTCTTC,CSVAGRGTNNEQFF
.,.,TRBV5-1,TRBJ2-7,TGCGCCAGCAGCTTGGTCGGGACGGTCGCCTACGAGCAGTACTTC,CASSLVGTVAYEQYF
.,.,TRBV19,TRBJ1-2,TGTGCCACTCAACCGTCCGGGGTAACAACCTATGGCTACACCTTC,CATQPSGVTTYGYTF
.,few,TRBV15,TRBJ2-1,TGTGCCACCAGCGGGAGAGGGAACAGCGATGAGCAGTTCTTC,CATSGRGNSDEQFF
.,many,TRBV15,TRBJ1-1,TGTGCCACCAGCACAGAGGGCGAGAACACTGAAGCTTTCTTT,CATSTEGENTEAFF
.,.,TRBV24-1,TRBJ2-3,TGTGCCACCAGTGATCCTACAGGGTCAGATACGCAGTATTTT,CATSDPTGSDTQYF
.,many,TRBV6-1,TRBJ1-4,TGTGCCAGCATCAAACTCGGACAGCTGGATGAAAAACTGTTTTTT,CASIKLGQLDEKLFF
.,once,TRBV7-2,TRBJ2-5,TGTGCCAGCAGCTCAGGGATGGGCGGAAGAGAGGCCCAGTACTTC,CASSSGMGGREAQYF
.,few,TRBV4-1,TRBJ1-6,TGCGCCAGCAGCCAAGGTAGGGCAGGGAGTAATTCACCCCTCCACTTT,CASSQGRAGSNSPLHF
TRBD2,.,TRBV7-2,TRBJ2-7,TGTGCCAGCAGCTTAGAGCCAACGGGAGGGCACGAGCAGTACTTC,CASSLEPTGGHEQYF
TRBD1,.,TRBV5-1,TRBJ1-2,TGCGCCAGCAGCTTGGCCGGGACAGGGATCTCTGGCTACACCTTC,CASSLAGTGISGYTF
.,.,TRBV29-1,TRBJ2-3,TGCAGCGTCGAATTGACTAAGCAGGTGGTACTAGCAGATACGCAGTATTTT,CSVELTKQVVLADTQYF
.,.,TRBV10-3,TRBJ2-7,TGTGCCACCAAGTGGGGCCAGGGGCCCTACGAGCAGTACTTC,CATKWGQGPYEQYF
TRBD2,many,TRBV19,TRBJ2-7,TGTGCCAGTAGTACAGGACTAGCGCCTGGGAGCCGCGAGCAGTACTTC,CASSTGLAPGSREQYF
TRBD2,.,TRBV10-3,TRBJ2-3,TGTGCCATCAGTGAGTCAATAGGAGCGGGGGCAGATACGCAGTATTTT,CAISESIGAGADTQYF
TRBD2,once,TRBV5-5,TRBJ2-7,TGTGCCAGCAGCTTGCGCGGGGGGACGAACGAGCAGTACTTC,CASSLRGGTNEQYF
.,.,TRBV12-3/TRBV12-4,TRBJ1-2,TGTGCCAGCAGATCCGGGGCGGGGGGCTACACCTTC,CASRSGAGGYTF
.,.,TRBV2,TRBJ2-7,TGTGCCAGCAGTGAAAGTAAAGGACCTCGCTTC,CASSESKGPRF
.,.,TRBV12-3/TRBV12-4,TRBJ2-5,TGTGCCAGCAGTTTTGGGTACCAAGAGACCCAGTACTTC,CASSFGYQETQYF
.,many,TRBV6-1,TRBJ1-1,TGTGCCAGCAGTCGATCCCCCGAAGACACTGAAGCTTTCTTT,CASSRSPEDTEAFF
TRBD1,.,TRBV5-1,TRBJ1-4,TGCGCCAGCAGCGGGGACAGTACTAATGAAAAACTGTTTTTT,CASSGDSTNEKLFF
.,many,TRBV6-1,TRBJ2-7,TGTGCCAGCAACCAGATCGGGAAATCCTACGAGCAGTACTTC,CASNQIGKSYEQYF
.,.,TRBV19,TRBJ1-5,TGTGCCAGTAGTAAACAGATCAATCAGCCCCAGCATTTT,CASSKQINQPQHF
.,.,TRBV25-1,TRBJ1-2,TGTGCCAGCAGTGAGAACAGGGCTAACTATGGCTACACCTTC,CASSENRANYGYTF
TRBD2,medium-sized,TRBV9,TRBJ2-7,TGTGCCAGCAGCGTGTCGGGACTAGTCTACGAGCAGTACTTC,CASSVSGLVYEQYF
TRBD1,.,TRBV20-1,TRBJ1-2,TGCAGTGCCTGGACAGGGCGGGATGGCTACACCTTC,CSAWTGRDGYTF
.,.,TRBV2,TRBJ1-5,TGTGCCAGCACCGAGGGATCAAGCAATCAGCCCCAGCATTTT,CASTEGSSNQPQHF
.,.,TRBV15,TRBJ2-5,TGTGCCACCACTACCACGGGCGGGGGCGGAGAGACCCAGTACTTC,CATTTTGGGGETQYF
TRBD2,.,TRBV5-4,TRBJ2-3,TGTGCCAGCAGCTCGGCTAGCGGTGCGGATACGCAGTATTTT,CASSSASGADTQYF
.,many,TRBV6-1,TRBJ2-4,TGTGCCAGCAGTGGGAGTCGCAGGGCCAAAAACATTCAGTACTTC,CASSGSRRAKNIQYF
.,.,TRBV10-3,TRBJ1-2,TGTGCCATCAGTGATCAAAGGGTCCATGGCTACACCTTC,CAISDQRVHGYTF
TRBD1,many,TRBV28,TRBJ1-2,TGTGCCAGCAAGACGACAGGGAACTATGGCTACACCTTC,CASKTTGNYGYTF
TRBD2,.,TRBV10-1,TRBJ2-3,TGCGCCAGCAGTCTTGGGACTACACACACAGATACGCAGTATTTT,CASSLGTTHTDTQYF
.,.,TRBV24-1,TRBJ1-2,TGTGCCACCAGTGGAGACGACGGTGATGGCTACACCTTC,CATSGDDGDGYTF
.,few,TRBV7-7,TRBJ1-1,TGTGCTAGCAGCCAGGACAGGAACACTGAAGCTTTCTTT,CASSQDRNTEAFF
TRBD1,many,TRBV2,TRBJ1-1,TGTGCCAGCAAAAATACAGGGGGGAGCACTGAAGCTTTCTTT,CASKNTGGSTEAFF
.,few,TRBV10-2,TRBJ1-5,TGCGCCAGCAGTGAGTACTCAGGGGTGAGGCAGCCCCAGCATTTT,CASSEYSGVRQPQHF
.,.,TRBV20-1,TRBJ2-3,TGCAGTGCTAGAGCCGGGACTTCTAGCACAGATACGCAGTATTTT,CSARAGTSSTDTQYF
.,few,TRBV19,TRBJ2-2,TGTGCCAGTGTAACTCAGGGGGAGCTGTTTTTT,CASVTQGELFF
.,few,TRBV13,TRBJ2-7,TGTGCCAGCAGCGATCGGGGTGGGGCCACCTACGAGCAGTACTTC,CASSDRGGATYEQYF
.,many,TRBV3-1,TRBJ1-2,TGTGCCAGCAGCGAACGTGGGGTATGGGACTATGGCTACACCTTC,CASSERGVWDYGYTF
.,.,TRBV29-1,TRBJ2-2,TGCAGCGTTGTAAGGGATACGAACACCGGGGAGCTGTTTTTT,CSVVRDTNTGELFF
TRBD1,.,TRBV14,TRBJ1-1,TGTGCCAGCAGCCCGTCGGGGGACAGGGGGCATACTGAAGCTTTCTTT,CASSPSGDRGHTEAFF
TRBD1,.,TRBV6-5,TRBJ2-7,TGTGCCAGCAGTTACTTGACAGGGCCCAACGAGCAGTACTTC,CASSYLTGPNEQYF
TRBD1,.,TRBV25-1,TRBJ1-2,TGTGCCAGCAGTAAGGGAAGGGACAGCACTAACTATGGCCACACCTTC,CASSKGRDSTNYGHTF
TRBD1,.,TRBV20-1,TRBJ1-1,TGCAGTGCTAGCAGGGGGCGCGCGGCTGAAGCTTTCTTT,CSASRGRAAEAFF